This T cell receptor beta chain emerged from a study of blood T cell repertoires in COVID-19. Germline V gives CDR1 MGHRA, CDR2 YSYEKL. The CDR3 runs 15 residues. The V segment lost 10 bases and the J segment 1 base; nucleotides outside the gene matches: 10. Cohorts were based on clinical histories the participants reported. Before they entered the study, exposed participants had met a COVID-19 case within 2 weeks. Per the authors' pipeline: Nucleated cell number was recorded as an estimate derived from reference gene primer amplification. Libraries were prepared by immunoSEQ multiplex PCR; TCRdb keeps only in-frame clonotypes and omits some of them. D and trimming come from the DNA, and the V and J calls and clone size come from that table. This sample has roughly 400,000 clones, with roughly 90% found just once.

The sample taken for sequencing was PBMCs or T cells enriched from blood (not recorded which). This chain connects TRBV4-1 to TRBJ2-1, with 7 nucleotides matching TRBD1. This TCR came from a woman between 18 and 30 years old who had been exposed to COVID-19. The CDR3, as DNA: TGCGCCACCAAAAAAGGGGGCGCTTCCTACAATGAGCAGTTCTTC. Residues: CATKKGGASYNEQFF.